This TCR beta chain was documented in a study of blood T cell repertoires in COVID-19. Looked up from germline, CDR1 is MGHRA and CDR2 is YSYEKL. Trimming shortened V by 0 bases and J by 0 bases, and 9 bases separated the two germline ends. The CDR3 runs to 16 residues. Libraries were prepared by immunoSEQ multiplex PCR; TCRdb keeps only in-frame clonotypes and omits some of them. The data contain some 390,000 clones, more than 85% of them seen just once; the ten biggest clones take up 3%. This clone was seen only a few times. The V call is TRBV4-1, the J call TRBJ2-1; TRBD1 might be the D (6 bases). Sample: peripheral blood. This sequence originates from a human donor in a cohort sampled during active COVID-19. The CDR3 DNA reads TGCGCCAGCAGCCAAGAAGACAGGACCTCCTACAATGAGCAGTTCTTC. Encoded protein: CASSQEDRTSYNEQFF.